The 32 T cell receptor beta chains below were found in one sample sequenced in a study of T cells in pancreatic ductal adenocarcinoma. Selected pancreatic ductal adenocarcinoma patients had undergone surgery without neoadjuvant therapy. Only in-frame clones appear in the TCRdb table, and some are missing; sequencing was by immunoSEQ multiplex PCR. The top ten hold 15% to 20% of the sample, which has approximately 11,000 clones, about nine tenths seen once. The material sequenced was PBMCs. The receptors shown here come from a human donor with pancreatic ductal adenocarcinoma.

This chain connects TRBV11-3 to TRBJ2-2; 11 positions match TRBD1. CDR3 length equals 16 residues. Germline V gene data show CDR1 as SGHNT and CDR2 as YENEEA. V dropped 4 bases and J dropped 6; count of bases not matched to a gene: 7. The CDR3 sequence: CASSSRTGGKSGELFF. CDR3 nucleotide sequence: TGTGCCAGCAGCTCCAGGACAGGGGGCAAATCCGGGGAGCTGTTTTTT.

V usage is TRBV5-4 and J usage is TRBJ2-2; 11 bases agree with TRBD2. With V trimmed by 4 bases and J by 7 bases, 6 bases remained unmatched. The CDR3 totals 15 residues. Germline CDR1 reads SGHNT; CDR2 reads YYREEE (reference sequence). CDR3 DNA sequence: TGTGCCAGCAGCGGGGCTAGCGGGAGGATCGGGGAGCTGTTTTTT. Protein sequence: CASSGASGRIGELFF.

V gene TRBV11-3 combines with J gene TRBJ2-3; D is unclear. The V gene's germline CDR1 is SGHNT and CDR2 YENEEA. V dropped 1 base and J dropped 2 bases, with 7 bases sitting between them. The CDR3 runs 14 residues. DNA of the CDR3: TGTGCCAGCAGCTTAGGCAGGCTCACAGATACGCAGTATTTT. Its protein product is CASSLGRLTDTQYF.

The J gene is TRBJ2-7, the V gene TRBV15; 8 positions match TRBD1. The ends lost 0 bases at V and 8 bases at J; junction bases unmatched: 12. From germline, CDR1 is LNHNV and CDR2 YYDKDF (reference sequence). This CDR3 is 16 amino acids long. DNA of the CDR3: TGTGCCACCAGCAGAGATCCATATGGACAGGGTGGAAAGCAGTACTTC. Its translation: CATSRDPYGQGGKQYF. The full variable domain, its missing parts supplied by reference TRBV15 and TRBJ2-7, is DAMVIQNPRYQVTQFGKPVTLSCSQTLNHNVMYWYQQKSSQAPKLLFHYYDKDFNNEADTPDNFQSRRPNTSFCFLDIRSPGLGDTAMYLCATSRDPYGQGGKQYFGPGTRLTVT.

This clone was seen only once. V is TRBV28 and J is TRBJ2-6, with 9 bases lining up with TRBD1. Per the germline V gene, CDR1 is MDHEN and CDR2 is SYDVKM. Trimming removed 8 bases from V and 2 bases from J; junction bases left unmatched: 10. This CDR3 contains 17 residues. The CDR3 sequence is CASAAGQGKAGANVLTF. The CDR3, as DNA: TGTGCCAGCGCCGCGGGACAGGGAAAGGCTGGGGCCAACGTCCTGACTTTC.

The rearrangement joins TRBV7-9 to TRBJ2-7; D is unresolved. The CDR3 loop spans 16 amino acids. The germline CDR1 and CDR2 sequences are SEHNR and FQNEAQ (reference sequence). The germline V and J ends were trimmed by 2 bases and 2 bases, with 16 bases remaining between them. The CDR3 DNA follows: TGTGCCAGCAGCTTATTCTCTCCGTCTGCCCCCTACGAGCAGTACTTC. Amino acids: CASSLFSPSAPYEQYF.

This clone was seen only a few times. V gene TRBV23-1 combines with J gene TRBJ2-5; D might be TRBD1 (5 bases). TRBV23-1 is an ORF, with its function uncertain. This CDR3 comprises 14 residues. Trimming cost V 4 bases and J 4 bases, with 13 bases left between them. The CDR3 DNA is TGCGCCAGCAGTCTCCCCGACAGCTCAGAGACCCAGTACTTC. Encoded protein: CASSLPDSSETQYF.

The V and J genes are TRBV7-2 and TRBJ2-7; 12 positions match TRBD2. With V trimmed by 5 bases and J by 6 bases, 8 bases remained unmatched. Per germline, CDR1 SGHTA and CDR2 FQGNSA. CDR3 length equals 15 residues. The CDR3 DNA sequence: TGTGCCAGCAGCCGTTTCCTAGCGGGAGGGGGCGAGCAGTACTTC. It specifies CASSRFLAGGGEQYF. The whole variable domain, filled in from reference TRBV7-2 and TRBJ2-7, reads GAGVSQSPSNKVTEKGKDVELRCDPISGHTALYWYRQSLGQGLEFLIYFQGNSAPDKSGLPSDRFSAERTGGSVSTLTIQRTQQEDSAVYLCASSRFLAGGGEQYFGPGTRLTVT.

Concerning this clone itself: Within the sample, other DNA sequences also encode this same CDR3. The genes are TRBV30 and TRBJ2-7; either TRBD1 or TRBD2 may fit D (5 bases each). Germline lookup yields CDR1 GTSNPN and CDR2 SVGIG (reference sequence). CDR3 length: 13 residues. V lost 1 base and J 0 bases, leaving 7 bases between the germline ends. The CDR3 DNA is TGTGCCTGGAGTGACGGGGCCTCCTACGAGCAGTACTTC. Translated: CAWSDGASYEQYF. The full variable domain, completed using reference TRBV30 and TRBJ2-7, is SQTIHQWPATLVQPVGSPLSLECTVEGTSNPNLYWYRQAAGRGLQLLFYSVGIGQISSEVPQNLSASRPQDRQFILSSKKLLLSDSGFYLCAWSDGASYEQYFGPGTRLTVT.

The J gene is TRBJ2-7, the V gene TRBV7-7; D possibly uses TRBD1 or TRBD2 (5 bases each). The CDR3 length is 15 residues. Trimming removed 2 bases from V and 5 bases from J, with 16 bases in between. Per germline, CDR1 SSHAT and CDR2 FNYEAQ (reference sequence). CDR3: CASSLSPAGTNEQYF. CDR3 bases: TGTGCCAGCAGCTTAAGTCCAGCAGGGACGAACGAGCAGTACTTC.

The rearrangement links TRBV23-1 to TRBJ2-2; no reliable D call. TRBV23-1 is an ORF, with its function uncertain. Between the trimmed V and J ends, which lost 2 bases and 6 bases, there was a span of 4 bases. The CDR3 totals 12 residues. CDR3 protein: CASSQRPGELFF. DNA of the CDR3: TGCGCCAGCAGTCAACGGCCCGGGGAGCTGTTTTTT.

The V call is TRBV10-3, the J call TRBJ1-2; D remains ambiguous. Trimming stripped 8 bases from V and 4 bases from J, with 11 bases between. The CDR3 has 12 amino acids. CDR1 and CDR2 from the germline V gene are ENHRY and SYGVKD. The CDR3 DNA follows: TGTGCCATCTCACGAGGTGGCTATGGCTACACCTTC. Residues: CAISRGGYGYTF.

The chain uses TRBV10-1 and TRBJ1-2; no definite D call. Germline loops: CDR1 WNHNN, CDR2 SYGVQD (reference sequence). The V end lost 2 bases, the J end lost 8 bases, and 12 bases lay between the germline ends. CDR3 size: 13 residues. The CDR3 region is CASSEDSSWGYTF. CDR3 in DNA: TGCGCCAGCAGTGAGGACTCTTCTTGGGGCTACACCTTC.

The chain links TRBV30 to TRBJ2-1, with unresolved D. The CDR3 runs to 14 residues. Germline V gives CDR1 GTSNPN, CDR2 SVGIG (reference sequence). The V gene lost 4 bases and the J gene lost 0 bases, with 10 bases spanning the gap. For the CDR3, the DNA is TGTGCCTGGAAATCTGCAAGCTCCTACAATGAGCAGTTCTTC. Its protein product is CAWKSASSYNEQFF.

The rearrangement uses TRBV18 and TRBJ2-1, with TRBD2 identical over 12 bases. There are 15 residues in the CDR3. V trimming: 5 bases; J trimming: 7 bases; junction bases outside the gene matches: 6. The germline gives CDR1 KGHSH, CDR2 LQKENI. The CDR3: CASSVGLAGLNEQFF. The CDR3 DNA follows: TGTGCCAGCTCAGTCGGACTAGCGGGATTAAATGAGCAGTTCTTC.

The gene calls are TRBV9 and TRBJ1-2; weak D call: TRBD1 (5 bases). V was shortened by 0 bases and J by 7 bases, with 10 bases between the two germline ends. CDR3 length: 13 amino acids. Germline CDR1 and CDR2: SGDLS and YYNGEE. The CDR3 region is CASSVEGVGGYTF. DNA of the CDR3: TGTGCCAGCAGCGTAGAAGGGGTTGGTGGCTACACCTTC.

The chain is built from TRBV7-8 and TRBJ1-2, with TRBD1 as a possible D gene (5 bases). The CDR3 spans 15 residues. Germline V gene sequence: CDR1 SGHVS, CDR2 FQNEAQ. Trimming took off 5 bases at V and 3 bases at J, with 16 bases between the two ends. CDR3 DNA sequence: TGTGCCAGCAGCCTGGATTCCAGGGCAGACTATGGCTACACCTTC. The encoded protein is CASSLDSRADYGYTF. The full variable domain, its missing parts supplied by reference TRBV7-8 and TRBJ1-2, is GAGVSQSPRYKVAKRGQDVALRCDPISGHVSLFWYQQALGQGPEFLTYFQNEAQLDKSGLPSDRFFAERPEGSVSTLKIQRTQQEDSAVYLCASSLDSRADYGYTFGSGTRLTVV.

V gene TRBV28 combines with J gene TRBJ2-5; 8 nucleotides match TRBD2. The J segment lost 1 base and the V segment lost 1 base, leaving 5 bases of the junction unmatched. The CDR3 is 16 amino acids. Germline V gene sequence: CDR1 MDHEN, CDR2 SYDVKM. The CDR3 DNA reads TGTGCCAGCAGTTTATTTTTAGCGGGGATCCAAGAGACCCAGTACTTC. This codes for CASSLFLAGIQETQYF.

There are a few counts of this clone. V and J are TRBV29-1 and TRBJ1-1, with a weak D call TRBD1 (6 bases). CDR3 length: 14 amino acids. Germline CDR1 is SQVTM and CDR2 is ANQGSEA. The V end was cut by 6 bases, the J end by 0 bases, with 14 bases between. CDR3 coding DNA: TGCAGCGTCGAACCAGGGGCCTTGAACACTGAAGCTTTCTTT. Translating gives CSVEPGALNTEAFF.

This chain joins TRBV19 and TRBJ2-1, with TRBD1 matching 9 bases. V trimming: 5 bases; J trimming: 4 bases; junction bases outside the gene matches: 9. The CDR3 is 16 residues long. CDR1 is LNHDA and CDR2 is SQIVND in the germline V gene (reference sequence). The CDR3 loop reads CASSSGTGTGYNEQFF. CDR3 DNA: TGTGCCAGTAGTTCCGGGACAGGGACCGGGTACAATGAGCAGTTCTTC.

A single count supports this clone. This rearrangement joins TRBV6-1 to TRBJ2-2, with 7 positions matching TRBD1. Germline-derived CDR1 and CDR2 are MNHNS and SASEGT. This CDR3 has 14 residues. V shed 7 bases, J shed 4 bases, and the junction held 6 bases outside the gene matches. CDR3 protein: CASIQTGTTGELFF. CDR3 bases: TGTGCCAGCATTCAGACAGGGACCACCGGGGAGCTGTTTTTT.

This chain joins TRBV6-1 and TRBJ2-1; perhaps TRBD2 as D (7 bases). CDR1 is MNHNS, CDR2 SASEGT, per germline. V dropped 7 bases and J dropped 15 bases, with 19 bases sitting between them. There are 12 residues in the CDR3. CDR3 DNA sequence: TGTGCCAGCACCCTAGGGGGGGGTGAAGGGTTCTTC. Protein: CASTLGGGEGFF.

The chain carries TRBV5-8 and TRBJ2-3; 11 bases align to TRBD2. The CDR3 sequence is 14 residues long. Germline-derived CDR1 and CDR2 are SGHTS and YDEGEE. Germline trimming cut 3 bases from V and 5 bases from J; bases unmatched to any gene: 2. The CDR3 spells CASSSGLAGDTQYF. DNA of the CDR3: TGTGCCAGCAGCTCAGGACTAGCGGGAGATACGCAGTATTTT.

This clone was observed a handful of times. V usage is TRBV9 and J usage is TRBJ2-5; 7 bases fit TRBD1. This CDR3 spans 15 amino acids. Losses at the gene ends were 4 bases for V and 2 bases for J; bases not matched to a gene: 8. The germline V gene has CDR1 SGDLS and CDR2 YYNGEE. The CDR3 loop reads CASSHRDSFQETQYF. The CDR3 DNA sequence: TGTGCCAGCAGCCATAGGGACAGTTTTCAAGAGACCCAGTACTTC.

This clone is medium-sized (0.01 to 0.1%). J is TRBJ1-1 and V is TRBV19; D possibly corresponds to TRBD1 (5 bases). The CDR3 is made up of 16 amino acids. Per germline, CDR1 LNHDA and CDR2 SQIVND (reference sequence). V lost 5 bases and J 1 base, leaving 17 bases between the germline ends. The CDR3 sequence: CASSFGGDWTNTEAFF. The CDR3 coding sequence is TGTGCCAGTAGTTTTGGAGGGGATTGGACGAACACTGAAGCTTTCTTT.

The rearrangement joins TRBV7-2 to TRBJ1-6; D perhaps matches TRBD1 (5 bases). Germline loops: CDR1 SGHTA, CDR2 FQGNSA. With 1 base removed from V and 11 bases from J, the gap between germline ends came to 12 bases. The CDR3 has 14 amino acids. CDR3 protein: CASSLGGAGAPLHF. The CDR3 region has the DNA TGTGCCAGCAGCTTAGGGGGAGCGGGGGCACCCCTCCACTTT.

J is TRBJ2-5 and V is TRBV5-1; possibly TRBD1 for D (5 bases). Germline V gene sequence: CDR1 SGHRS, CDR2 YFSETQ. Trimming stripped 4 bases from V and 2 bases from J, with 9 bases between. The CDR3 contains 13 residues. Here the CDR3 DNA reads TGCGCCAGCAGCGGGCGGACACAAGAGACCCAGTACTTC. Translated: CASSGRTQETQYF.

The V and J genes are TRBV25-1 and TRBJ1-1; 7 nucleotides line up with TRBD1. V trimming: 4 bases; J trimming: 0 bases; junction bases outside the gene matches: 2. This CDR3 contains 14 residues. In germline, CDR1 is MGHDK, CDR2 SYGVNS. CDR3 loop: CASSVTGMNTEAFF. In nucleotides, the CDR3 is TGTGCCAGCAGTGTGACAGGGATGAACACTGAAGCTTTCTTT.

In DNA, the CDR3 is TGTGCCAGCTCACCGCAGCAAGAGACCCAGTACTTC. It encodes CASSPQQETQYF. This sequence joins TRBV18 and TRBJ2-5; D is unresolved. From germline, CDR1 is KGHSH and CDR2 LQKENI. V gave up 3 bases and J gave up 2 bases, with 4 bases separating them. The CDR3 has 12 residues. The whole variable domain, filled in from reference TRBV18 and TRBJ2-5, reads NAGVMQNPRHLVRRRGQEARLRCSPMKGHSHVYWYRQLPEEGLKFMVYLQKENIIDESGMPKERFSAEFPKEGPSILRIQQVVRGDSAAYFCASSPQQETQYFGPGTRLLVL.

This clone was counted only a few times. J is TRBJ1-2 and V is TRBV30, with D maybe TRBD1 (5 bases). The germline V and J ends were trimmed by 6 bases and 0 bases, with 17 bases remaining between them. Germline V gives CDR1 GTSNPN, CDR2 SVGIG (reference sequence). The CDR3 totals 15 residues. CDR3 sequence (DNA): TGTGCCTGCGCCCGGGACCGAAGTCCTAACTATGGCTACACCTTC. Amino acid sequence: CACARDRSPNYGYTF.

The chain has TRBV19 and TRBJ2-3; D gene ambiguous. Germline assignment: CDR1 LNHDA and CDR2 SQIVND (reference sequence). Trimming shortened V by 7 bases and J by 1 base, and 9 bases separated the two germline ends. The CDR3 runs 13 residues. DNA of the CDR3: TGTGCCAGTATGTCTTTCGGCACAGATACGCAGTATTTT. Translating it yields CASMSFGTDTQYF.

J is TRBJ1-3 and V is TRBV5-4, with D unclear. The CDR3 sequence is 13 residues long. V dropped 4 bases and J dropped 4 bases, with 9 bases sitting between them. In germline, CDR1 is SGHNT, CDR2 YYREEE (reference sequence). CDR3: CASSPVQGNTIYF. The CDR3 nucleotides are TGTGCCAGCAGCCCCGTCCAAGGAAACACCATATATTTT.